This T cell receptor (beta chain) was obtained from a study of identical twins. The CDR3 is made up of 15 amino acids. The germline CDR1 and CDR2 sequences are SGDLS and YYNGEE. The V end was cut by 2 bases, the J end by 7 bases, with 15 bases between. Healthy Caucasians provided all donations. TCRdb fed the 5' RACE reads into MiXCR, producing one record per CDR3 protein. The sample includes fewer than 800,000 distinct CDR3 sequences, about 7.6% seen only once; the top ten take less than 2%. This clonotype was detected ten times or more. Separately, the same data were catalogued under a study of yellow fever vaccine responses in identical twins.

The chain combines TRBV9 with TRBJ1-4; D unresolved. Source material: PBMCs. This sequence originates from a woman between 18 and 29 years old in good health. CDR3 residues: CASSVEGFRGEKLFF. The DNA for the CDR3 is TGTGCCAGCAGCGTCGAGGGCTTCCGGGGTGAAAAACTGTTTTTT.